Below, 32 T cell receptor beta chains from the same sample are listed, as sequenced in a study of identical twins. TCRdb re-called the 5' RACE reads with MiXCR, one entry per CDR3 protein. The sample carries hundreds of thousands of distinct CDR3 sequences, 21% recorded once. These sequences were also reported in another study, on T cells expressing NK-cell markers.

What was sequenced was PBMCs. The receptor source for this set is a woman aged 18-29 years in good health.

The chain joins TRBV27 to TRBJ2-7; TRBD2 agrees at 9 bases. Losses at the gene ends were 7 bases for V and 4 bases for J; bases not matched to a gene: 17. CDR1 MNHEY and CDR2 SMNVEV come from the germline V gene (reference sequence). The CDR3 is 17 amino acids. CDR3 loop: CASTGVTPTSGRYEQYF. The CDR3 nucleotides are TGTGCCAGCACAGGGGTTACTCCTACCAGCGGGAGGTACGAGCAGTACTTC.

There are many counts of this clonotype. The gene calls are TRBV20-1 and TRBJ2-7, with TRBD2 identical over 8 bases. The trim removed 0 bases at V and 7 bases at J, leaving 8 bases unmatched. CDR1 is DFQATT, CDR2 SNEGSKA, per germline (reference sequence). There are 14 residues in the CDR3. The CDR3 loop reads CSARDELAVGEQYF. The CDR3 bases are TGCAGTGCTAGAGATGAACTAGCGGTTGGGGAGCAGTACTTC.

On this clonotype itself: One end of the junction varies from germline; a read error may be responsible. The CDR3 DNA sequence: TGCAGTGCTAGTCCTGCTACCGGACCGAACACTGAAGTTTTCTTT. Protein sequence: CSASPATGPNTEVFF. This rearrangement joins TRBV20-1 to TRBJ1-1, with D uncertain. This CDR3 region has 15 residues. The germline CDR1 and CDR2 sequences are DFQATT and SNEGSKA (reference sequence).

The chain has TRBV27 and TRBJ1-6; D uncertain. The CDR3 covers 15 residues. Trimming took off 8 bases at V and 7 bases at J, with 18 bases between the two ends. Germline CDR1 is MNHEY and CDR2 is SMNVEV (reference sequence). CDR3 loop: CASLGRVEKNSPLHF. CDR3 nucleotide sequence: TGTGCCAGCCTCGGACGGGTAGAGAAGAATTCACCCCTCCACTTT.

This chain uses TRBV11-1 with TRBJ2-5, with D perhaps TRBD1 (6 bases). CDR1 is SGHAT, CDR2 FQDESV, per germline (reference sequence). V was shortened by 7 bases and J by 6 bases, with 21 bases between the two germline ends. This CDR3 is 15 amino acids long. CDR3 nucleotide sequence: TGTGCCAGCACTCAACGGGACACCTGGGGGAAGACCCAGTACTTC. Translating it yields CASTQRDTWGKTQYF.

The chain uses TRBV20-1 and TRBJ2-3; TRBD1 might be the D (6 bases). Per the germline V gene, CDR1 is DFQATT and CDR2 is SNEGSKA (reference sequence). There are 14 residues in the CDR3. Trimming shortened V by 6 bases and J by 2 bases, and 15 bases separated the two germline ends. Here the CDR3 DNA reads TGCAGTGCACCAGGACAGACTTTCACAGATACGCAGTATTTT. Its translation: CSAPGQTFTDTQYF.

V and J are TRBV12-3 or TRBV12-4 and TRBJ2-4; 11 nucleotides match TRBD2. Germline trimming cut 5 bases from V and 0 bases from J; bases unmatched to any gene: 6. The CDR3 spans 17 residues. This CDR3 reads CASSGRLAGRAKNIQYF. CDR3 sequence (DNA): TGTGCCAGCAGTGGGCGACTAGCGGGGAGAGCCAAAAACATTCAGTACTTC.

The chain carries TRBV5-4 and TRBJ2-3, with a tentative D call TRBD2 (6 bases). The V gene's germline CDR1 is SGHNT and CDR2 YYREEE (reference sequence). The CDR3 length is 11 residues. Trimming took 3 bases from V and 14 from J, leaving 13 bases between them. DNA of the CDR3: TGTGCCAGCAGCTGGGGACTCCACCGGTATTTT. Residues: CASSWGLHRYF.

This clonotype showed up just a few times. CDR3 in amino acids: CASSPPNRDEQFF. The CDR3 DNA reads TGTGCCAGCAGCCCCCCCAACCGGGATGAGCAGTTCTTC. V is TRBV12-3 or TRBV12-4 and J is TRBJ2-1; D unresolved. V was clipped by 6 bases and J by 8 bases, with 14 bases between them. The CDR3 length is 13 residues.

The V and J genes are TRBV4-3 and TRBJ2-1; the D is unclear. CDR3 size: 14 residues. V dropped 2 bases and J dropped 2 bases, with 7 bases sitting between them. CDR1 and CDR2 from the germline V gene are LGHNA and YSLEER. The CDR3, as DNA: TGCGCCAGCAGCCAATACTCCACCTACAATGAGCAGTTCTTC. Translation: CASSQYSTYNEQFF.

The chain is built from TRBV15 and TRBJ2-2; no firm D call. The CDR3 extends over 18 amino acids. Trimming pared 0 bases from V and 4 bases from J, leaving 18 bases between. In germline, CDR1 is LNHNV, CDR2 YYDKDF (reference sequence). CDR3 coding DNA: TGTGCCACCAGCAGAGATCGAAAGGAAGAGTACCTCACCGGGGAGCTGTTTTTT. Its translation: CATSRDRKEEYLTGELFF. The variable domain in full, with the rest retrieved from reference TRBV15 and TRBJ2-2, is DAMVIQNPRYQVTQFGKPVTLSCSQTLNHNVMYWYQQKSSQAPKLLFHYYDKDFNNEADTPDNFQSRRPNTSFCFLDIRSPGLGDTAMYLCATSRDRKEEYLTGELFFGEGSRLTVL.

This rearrangement joins TRBV5-8 to TRBJ1-3; perhaps TRBD1 as D (6 bases). The CDR3 runs 16 residues. Germline values: CDR1 SGHTS, CDR2 YDEGEE. Trimming shortened V by 0 bases and J by 2 bases, and 12 bases separated the two germline ends. The CDR3 DNA reads as TGTGCCAGCAGCTTGGATCAGGGGACGACTGGAAACACCATATATTTT. It specifies CASSLDQGTTGNTIYF.

This clonotype was counted between two and nine times. The rearrangement uses TRBV29-1 and TRBJ2-3; either TRBD1 or TRBD2 may fit D (6 bases each). The CDR3 runs 14 residues. CDR1 is SQVTM and CDR2 is ANQGSEA in the germline V gene. V gave up 5 bases and J gave up 0 bases, with 12 bases separating them. The CDR3 nucleotides read TGCAGCGTTCCCACAGGGACTAGCACAGATACGCAGTATTTT. Amino acid sequence: CSVPTGTSTDTQYF.

This chain connects TRBV5-1 to TRBJ2-5, with TRBD1 as a possible D gene (5 bases). Trimming removed 4 bases from V and 3 bases from J, with 13 bases in between. There are 14 residues in the CDR3. CDR1 is SGHRS and CDR2 is YFSETQ in the germline V gene. CDR3 amino acids: CASSPTPDKETQYF. CDR3 DNA: TGCGCCAGCAGCCCCACCCCGGACAAAGAGACCCAGTACTTC.

This chain uses TRBV7-9 with TRBJ2-7, with D uncertain. The CDR3 spans 15 residues. Germline assignment: CDR1 SEHNR and CDR2 FQNEAQ (reference sequence). Trimming removed 8 bases at V and 0 bases at J, with 17 bases between. In DNA, the CDR3 is TGTGCCAGCGGGCCTCAGAGTACCGACTCCTACGAGCAGTACTTC. Protein sequence: CASGPQSTDSYEQYF.

CDR3 in amino acids: CASSPYLAIYNEQFF. The CDR3 coding sequence is TGTGCCAGCAGTCCCTACCTAGCGATCTACAATGAGCAGTTCTTC. The V and J genes are TRBV6-2 or TRBV6-3 and TRBJ2-1; D may be TRBD2 (6 bases). In germline, CDR1 is MNHEY, CDR2 SVGEGT. The V gene lost 5 bases and the J gene lost 3 bases, with 14 bases spanning the gap. The CDR3 length is 15 residues.

V usage is TRBV20-1 and J usage is TRBJ1-1; D ambiguous. V was trimmed by 3 bases and J by 4 bases, leaving 12 bases between them. CDR3 length equals 13 residues. The V gene's germline CDR1 is DFQATT and CDR2 SNEGSKA (reference sequence). CDR3 nucleotide sequence: TGCAGTGCTAGCCCCCCAGTTTTCACTGAAGCTTTCTTT. Its translation is CSASPPVFTEAFF.

In its sample, this clonotype was seen many times. The chain joins TRBV2 to TRBJ1-6; D ambiguous. This CDR3 region has 9 residues. V lost 11 bases and J 8 bases, leaving 4 bases between the germline ends. Germline V lookup: CDR1 SNHLY, CDR2 FYNNEI. The CDR3 loop reads CACYSPLHF. CDR3 nucleotides: TGTGCCTGCTATTCACCCCTCCACTTT.

This clonotype was seen more than once but under ten times. The gene calls are TRBV4-3 and TRBJ1-1; D is uncertain. The CDR3 is made up of 16 amino acids. Germline V gene lookup returns CDR1 LGHNA and CDR2 YSLEER. V lost 0 bases, J lost 0 bases, and 11 bases lay in between. CDR3 sequence: CASSQDRTGMNTEAFF. The CDR3 region has the DNA TGCGCCAGCAGCCAAGACCGGACGGGAATGAACACTGAAGCTTTCTTT.

The sample holds a few counts of this clonotype. The chain is built from TRBV27 and TRBJ1-1; tentatively, D is TRBD1 (6 bases). Deletions cut 8 bases from V and 0 bases from J, with 19 bases between. Germline V lookup: CDR1 MNHEY, CDR2 SMNVEV (reference sequence). The CDR3 runs 16 residues. Here the CDR3 DNA reads TGTGCCAGCTACTATGGTAGGGGGGGGATGAACACTGAAGCTTTCTTT. This translates into CASYYGRGGMNTEAFF.

This clonotype was seen only a few times. V is TRBV29-1 and J is TRBJ2-5, with D possibly matching TRBD2 (5 bases). This CDR3 is built from 16 residues. CDR1 SQVTM and CDR2 ANQGSEA come from the germline V gene. V shed 4 bases and J shed 5 bases, with 23 bases lying between them. The CDR3, as DNA: TGCAGCGTTGGACCCTTAGGGCCCCAGGAGGAGGAGACCCAGTACTTC. Protein: CSVGPLGPQEEETQYF.

The chain employs TRBV12-3 or TRBV12-4 and TRBJ2-1, with D unclear. The CDR3 spans 12 residues. Trimming took 6 bases from V and 7 from J, leaving 10 bases between them. CDR3 sequence: CASSPSANEQFF. Written as DNA, the CDR3 is TGTGCCAGCAGCCCATCTGCGAATGAGCAGTTCTTC.

The V gene is TRBV18, the J gene TRBJ2-1; 10 bases are a match to TRBD2. V lost 3 bases, J lost 6 bases, and 11 bases stayed unmatched. The CDR3 consists of 17 residues. The germline CDR1 and CDR2 sequences are KGHSH and LQKENI. Here the CDR3 reads CASSPRQAGGFVNEQFF. In DNA, the CDR3 is TGTGCCAGCTCACCTAGGCAAGCGGGAGGGTTTGTCAATGAGCAGTTCTTC.

This chain's CDR3 is CASSQRQGNYEQYF. The CDR3 DNA reads TGCGCCAGCAGCCAAAGACAGGGGAACTACGAGCAGTACTTC. This chain links TRBV5-1 with TRBJ2-7, with 8 bases lining up with TRBD1. CDR3 length: 14 residues. Germline V CDR1 and CDR2: SGHRS, YFSETQ. The J segment lost 3 bases and the V segment lost 4 bases, leaving 6 bases of the junction unmatched.

This clonotype has a handful of counts. CDR3 sequence: CASTLQGATGNTIYF. In nucleotides, the CDR3 is TGTGCCAGCACACTACAGGGGGCTACTGGAAACACCATATATTTT. The chain links TRBV7-9 to TRBJ1-3; 9 nucleotides agree with TRBD1. V was clipped by 7 bases and J by 2 bases; unmatched bases: 6. CDR3 length: 15 amino acids. Germline CDR1 reads SEHNR; CDR2 reads FQNEAQ (reference sequence).

This clonotype was detected a few times. The chain carries TRBV29-1 and TRBJ2-1, with 8 bases aligning to TRBD2. The CDR3 consists of 11 residues. V lost 7 bases to trimming and J lost 10 bases; unmatched junction nucleotides: 6. In germline, CDR1 is SQVTM, CDR2 ANQGSEA. The CDR3 DNA is TGCAGCGGGAAAGGCGGGAGGGAGCAGTTCTTC. As protein: CSGKGGREQFF.

This clonotype has a count of ten or more. This chain uses TRBV12-3 or TRBV12-4 with TRBJ2-3; 7 bases map to TRBD2. This CDR3 has 14 amino acids. V was pared by 5 bases and J by 0 bases, with 2 bases of the junction left unmatched. CDR3 sequence reads: CASSTAGSTDTQYF. For the CDR3, the DNA is TGTGCCAGCAGTACAGCGGGGAGCACAGATACGCAGTATTTT.

The chain joins TRBV10-3 to TRBJ2-1; 15 bases are a match to TRBD2. The CDR3 sequence is 16 residues long. V gave up 4 bases and J gave up 10 bases; unmatched junction bases: 8. Germline assignment: CDR1 ENHRY and CDR2 SYGVKD. The CDR3 region has the DNA TGTGCCATCAGTGGGACTAGCGGGAGGGCCCCACAGGAGCAGTTCTTC. It yields the protein CAISGTSGRAPQEQFF.

The rearrangement uses TRBV2 and TRBJ2-3; a weak D match, TRBD2 (6 bases). The germline gives CDR1 SNHLY, CDR2 FYNNEI. Trimming took off 9 bases at V and 2 bases at J, with 9 bases between the two ends. The CDR3 extends over 12 amino acids. The CDR3 loop reads CASGGDTDTQYF. CDR3 DNA sequence: TGTGCCAGTGGAGGGGACACAGATACGCAGTATTTT.

This clonotype was seen at least ten times. The J gene is TRBJ1-2, the V gene TRBV7-9; D not certain. CDR1 and CDR2 from the germline V gene are SEHNR and FQNEAQ (reference sequence). This CDR3 comprises 11 residues. V gave up 2 bases and J gave up 8 bases, with 6 bases separating them. The CDR3 DNA follows: TGTGCCAGCAGCTTACCGGGAGGCTACACCTTC. Protein: CASSLPGGYTF.

This clonotype was recorded a few times. V is TRBV12-5 and J is TRBJ2-3; D gene unclear. Germline lookup yields CDR1 LGHNT and CDR2 FRNRAP. Trimming removed 7 bases at V and 4 bases at J, with 12 bases between. The CDR3 length is 13 residues. The CDR3 loop is CASVKHIPDTQYF. DNA for the CDR3: TGTGCTAGTGTCAAACATATACCAGATACGCAGTATTTT.

The chain uses TRBV5-6 and TRBJ1-2; 7 nucleotides align to TRBD1. Germline V gene sequence: CDR1 SGHDT, CDR2 YYEEEE. Losses at the gene ends were 0 bases for V and 5 bases for J; bases not matched to a gene: 4. The CDR3 covers 14 residues. Here the CDR3 DNA reads TGTGCCAGCAGCTTGGATGACAGGGATTATGGCTACACCTTC. Translation gives CASSLDDRDYGYTF. Full variable domain (remainder filled in from reference TRBV5-6 and TRBJ1-2): DAGVTQSPTHLIKTRGQQVTLRCSPKSGHDTVSWYQQALGQGPQFIFQYYEEEERQRGNFPDRFSGHQFPNYSSELNVNALLLGDSALYLCASSLDDRDYGYTFGSGTRLTVV.